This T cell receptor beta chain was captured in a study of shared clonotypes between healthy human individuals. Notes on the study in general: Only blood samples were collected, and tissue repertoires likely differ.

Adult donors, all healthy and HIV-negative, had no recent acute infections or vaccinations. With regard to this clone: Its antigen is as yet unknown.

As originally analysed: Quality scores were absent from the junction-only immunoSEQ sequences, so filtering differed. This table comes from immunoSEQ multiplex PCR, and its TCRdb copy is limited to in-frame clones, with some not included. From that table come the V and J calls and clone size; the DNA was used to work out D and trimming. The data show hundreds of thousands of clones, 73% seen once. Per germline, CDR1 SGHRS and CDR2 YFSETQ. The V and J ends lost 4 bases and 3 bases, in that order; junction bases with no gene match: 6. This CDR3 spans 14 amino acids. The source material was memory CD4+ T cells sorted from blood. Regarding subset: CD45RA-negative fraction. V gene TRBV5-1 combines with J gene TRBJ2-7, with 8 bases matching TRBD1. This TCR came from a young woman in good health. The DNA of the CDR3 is TGCGCCAGCAGCCCGGGACAGGAGAGCTACGAGCAGTACTTC. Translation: CASSPGQESYEQYF.